The rows below give T cell receptor beta chains drawn from one sample of a study of blood T cell repertoires in COVID-19. Libraries were prepared by immunoSEQ multiplex PCR; TCRdb keeps only in-frame clonotypes and omits some of them. Here the sample spans some 70,000 clones, 80% to 90% being singletons. What was sequenced was peripheral blood. The receptors here all came from a woman between 55 and 75 years old with acute or convalescent COVID-19. Both conserved end residues are part of each CDR3. The D gene is left open where the match is weak. Not all rows give a size; the values are once, few, many and, for expanded clones, a class.

j_call | clone_size | d_call | v_call | cdr3_aa | cdr3_nt
TRBJ1-1 | NA | TRBD1 | TRBV3-1/TRBV3-2 | CASSQKYRGGATEAFF | TGTGCCAGCAGCCAGAAATACAGGGGGGGTGCGACTGAAGCTTTCTTT
TRBJ1-2 | NA | NA | TRBV3-1/TRBV3-2 | CASSNRALAYGYTF | TGTGCCAGTTCTAACAGGGCGTTGGCCTATGGCTACACCTTC
TRBJ2-7 | NA | TRBD2 | TRBV28 | CASSREGSGSYEQYF | TGTGCCAGCAGCCGGGAGGGGTCGGGCTCCTACGAGCAGTACTTC
TRBJ1-4 | NA | TRBD1 | TRBV2 | CASSELVGGQGGEKLFF | TGTGCCAGCAGTGAATTAGTAGGGGGACAGGGTGGTGAAAAACTGTTTTTT
TRBJ1-6 | NA | NA | TRBV18 | CASSPPGGYNSPLHF | TGTGCCAGCTCACCACCGGGAGGATATAATTCACCCCTCCACTTT
TRBJ1-6 | NA | NA | TRBV4-1 | CASSQDRQGGSPLHF | TGCGCCAGCAGCCAAGATCGTCAGGGAGGCTCACCCCTCCACTTT
TRBJ2-5 | NA | TRBD1 | TRBV5-5 | CASSLGDSSWRETQYF | TGTGCCAGCAGCTTGGGGGACAGTTCTTGGAGAGAGACCCAGTACTTC
TRBJ1-6 | NA | NA | TRBV7-9 | CATGHPNSPLHF | TGTGCCACGGGACACCCGAATTCACCCCTCCACTTT
TRBJ1-4 | NA | NA | TRBV18 | CASSDRFNEKLFF | TGTGCCAGCTCAGACAGGTTCAATGAAAAACTGTTTTTT
TRBJ2-4 | NA | TRBD1 | TRBV7-8 | CASSLHRPGQAETDIQYF | TGTGCCAGCAGCTTACACAGACCCGGACAGGCCGAAACGGACATTCAGTACTTC
TRBJ2-3 | NA | NA | TRBV4-1 | CASSQDNGAQYF | TGCGCCAGCAGCCAAGATAACGGGGCGCAGTATTTT
TRBJ1-3 | NA | NA | TRBV18 | CASSPQGAENTIYF | TGTGCCAGCTCACCGCAGGGTGCGGAAAACACCATATATTTT
TRBJ2-7 | NA | TRBD1 | TRBV7-3 | CASSPATGYEQYF | TGTGCCAGCAGCCCAGCGACAGGGTACGAGCAGTACTTC
TRBJ1-6 | NA | NA | TRBV28 | CASSPHGSSYNSPLHF | TGTGCCAGCAGTCCCCACGGGAGCTCCTATAATTCACCCCTCCACTTT
TRBJ2-2 | NA | TRBD2 | TRBV7-2 | CASSGLAGTGELFF | TGTGCCAGCAGCGGACTAGCGGGCACCGGGGAGCTGTTTTTT
TRBJ1-2 | NA | NA | TRBV2 | CASSGRQTGHYGYTF | TGTGCCAGCAGTGGGAGGCAGACGGGCCACTATGGCTACACCTTC
TRBJ2-2 | NA | NA | TRBV9 | CASSVGRLRGPGELFF | TGTGCCAGCAGCGTAGGGAGACTAAGAGGGCCCGGGGAGCTGTTTTTT
TRBJ1-2 | NA | NA | TRBV7-2 | CASSPSQGGVTSGYTF | TGTGCCAGCAGCCCCTCCCAGGGTGGTGTTACCTCTGGCTACACCTTC
TRBJ1-2 | NA | TRBD1 | TRBV5-5 | CASSPNRGGLYGYTF | TGTGCCAGCAGCCCCAACAGGGGGGGACTCTATGGCTACACCTTC
TRBJ2-7 | NA | TRBD1 | TRBV18 | CASSPGTGYYEQYF | TGTGCCAGCTCACCGGGGACAGGGTACTACGAGCAGTACTTC
TRBJ1-1 | NA | TRBD1 | TRBV28 | CASRNTGGAEAFF | TGTGCCAGCAGGAATACAGGGGGCGCTGAAGCTTTCTTT
TRBJ2-7 | few | NA | TRBV2 | CASSEGPGFEQYF | TGTGCCAGCAGTGAAGGCCCGGGGTTTGAGCAGTACTTC